This T cell receptor beta chain stems from a study of OX40 agonist ivuxolimab in advanced cancers. As for the study in general: Partial responses were observed in three patients, of whom one had hepatocellular carcinoma and two had cutaneous melanoma. Study-wide findings and caveats: The mean number of expanded clones was higher in CD8+ T cells than in CD4+.

This CDR3 spans 11 amino acids. The V end was cut by 6 bases, the J end by 8 bases, with 10 bases between. Germline V lookup: CDR1 LNHDA, CDR2 SQIVND (reference sequence). A remark on this clone: As yet, its antigen is unknown.

Autoimmune disease history or systemic immunosuppression disqualified patients. Sequenced by immunoSEQ multiplex PCR; TCRdb stores in-frame clones only, minus some. The repertoire consists of over 55,000 clones, with 90% to 95% occurring once and the leading ten covering approximately 4.2%. The rearrangement links TRBV19 to TRBJ1-1; D ambiguous. The source is an adult with an advanced solid tumor such as melanoma, head and neck, liver or kidney cancer. The sample in question was CD4+ or CD8+ T cells sorted from blood, obtained in a trial of the OX40 agonist ivuxolimab. The CDR3 sequence is CASSLGLEAFF. DNA of the CDR3: TGTGCCAGTAGCCTAGGATTGGAAGCTTTCTTT.